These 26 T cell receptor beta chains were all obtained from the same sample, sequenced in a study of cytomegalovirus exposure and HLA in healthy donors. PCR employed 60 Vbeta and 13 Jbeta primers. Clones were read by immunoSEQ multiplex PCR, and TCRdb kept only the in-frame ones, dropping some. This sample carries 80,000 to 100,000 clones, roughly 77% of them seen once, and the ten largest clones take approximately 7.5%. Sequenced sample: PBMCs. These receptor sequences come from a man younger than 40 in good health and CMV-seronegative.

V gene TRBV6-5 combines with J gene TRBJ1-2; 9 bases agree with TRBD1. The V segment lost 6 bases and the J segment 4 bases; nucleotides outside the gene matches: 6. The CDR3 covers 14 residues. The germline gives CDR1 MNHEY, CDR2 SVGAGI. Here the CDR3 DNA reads TGTGCCAGCAGACTCGGACAGGGGCTCTATGGCTACACCTTC. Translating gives CASRLGQGLYGYTF.

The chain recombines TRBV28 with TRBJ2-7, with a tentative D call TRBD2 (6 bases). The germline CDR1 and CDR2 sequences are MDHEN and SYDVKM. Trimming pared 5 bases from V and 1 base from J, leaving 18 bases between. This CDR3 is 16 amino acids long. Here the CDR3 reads CASSHQRVSKSYEQYF. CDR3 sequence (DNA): TGTGCCAGCAGTCACCAGCGGGTCAGTAAGTCCTACGAGCAGTACTTC.

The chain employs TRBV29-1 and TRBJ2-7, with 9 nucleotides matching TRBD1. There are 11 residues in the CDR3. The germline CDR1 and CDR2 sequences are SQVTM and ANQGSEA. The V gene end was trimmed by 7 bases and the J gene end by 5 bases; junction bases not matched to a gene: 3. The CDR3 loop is CSGTGVNEQYF. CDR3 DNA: TGCAGCGGGACAGGGGTAAACGAGCAGTACTTC.

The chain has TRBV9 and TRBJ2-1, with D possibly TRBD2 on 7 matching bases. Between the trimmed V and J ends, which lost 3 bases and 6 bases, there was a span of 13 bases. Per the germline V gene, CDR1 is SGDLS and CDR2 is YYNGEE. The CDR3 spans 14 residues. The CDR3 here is CASSGGGRFNEQFF. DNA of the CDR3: TGTGCCAGCAGCGGGGGGGGCAGATTCAATGAGCAGTTCTTC.

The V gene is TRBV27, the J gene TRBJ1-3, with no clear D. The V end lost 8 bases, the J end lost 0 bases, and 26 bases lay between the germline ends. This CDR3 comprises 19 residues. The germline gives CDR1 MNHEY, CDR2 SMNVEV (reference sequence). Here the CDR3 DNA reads TGTGCCAGCTCGAAACACAAGACACCTGGAGGGTCCTCTGGAAACACCATATATTTT. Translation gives CASSKHKTPGGSSGNTIYF.

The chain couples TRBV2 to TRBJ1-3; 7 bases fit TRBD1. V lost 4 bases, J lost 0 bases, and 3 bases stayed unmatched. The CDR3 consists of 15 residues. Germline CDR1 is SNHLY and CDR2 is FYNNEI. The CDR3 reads CASSGDSYSGNTIYF. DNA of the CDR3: TGTGCCAGCAGTGGGGACAGCTACTCTGGAAACACCATATATTTT.

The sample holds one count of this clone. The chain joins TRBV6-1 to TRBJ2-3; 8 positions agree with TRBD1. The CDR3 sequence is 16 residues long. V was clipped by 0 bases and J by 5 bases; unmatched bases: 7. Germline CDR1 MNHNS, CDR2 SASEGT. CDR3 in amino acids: CASSEAVLTGGDTQYF. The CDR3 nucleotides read TGTGCCAGCAGTGAAGCGGTGCTCACAGGGGGAGATACGCAGTATTTT.

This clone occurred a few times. CDR3 DNA: TGTGCCAGCAGTGACCAACAGAGCAATCAGCCCCAGCATTTT. Protein product: CASSDQQSNQPQHF. V gene TRBV2 combines with J gene TRBJ1-5; D gene uncertain. Germline V gene sequence: CDR1 SNHLY, CDR2 FYNNEI. V dropped 3 bases and J dropped 1 base, with 7 bases sitting between them. There are 14 residues in the CDR3.

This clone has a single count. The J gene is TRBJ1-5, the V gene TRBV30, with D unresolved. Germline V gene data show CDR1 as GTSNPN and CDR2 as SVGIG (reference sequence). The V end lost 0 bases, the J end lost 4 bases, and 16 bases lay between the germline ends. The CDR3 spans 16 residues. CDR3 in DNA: TGTGCCTGGAGTGTATTTGGCGGAACTGGGAATCAGCCCCAGCATTTT. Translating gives CAWSVFGGTGNQPQHF. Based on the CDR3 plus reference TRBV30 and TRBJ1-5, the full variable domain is SQTIHQWPATLVQPVGSPLSLECTVEGTSNPNLYWYRQAAGRGLQLLFYSVGIGQISSEVPQNLSASRPQDRQFILSSKKLLLSDSGFYLCAWSVFGGTGNQPQHFGDGTRLSIL.

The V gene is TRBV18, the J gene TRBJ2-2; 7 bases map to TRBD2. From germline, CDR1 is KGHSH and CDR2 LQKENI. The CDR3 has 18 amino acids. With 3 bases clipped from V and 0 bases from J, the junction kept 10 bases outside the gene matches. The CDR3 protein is CASSPDPSSGANTGELFF. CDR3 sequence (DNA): TGTGCCAGCTCACCGGACCCTTCTAGCGGTGCGAACACCGGGGAGCTGTTTTTT.

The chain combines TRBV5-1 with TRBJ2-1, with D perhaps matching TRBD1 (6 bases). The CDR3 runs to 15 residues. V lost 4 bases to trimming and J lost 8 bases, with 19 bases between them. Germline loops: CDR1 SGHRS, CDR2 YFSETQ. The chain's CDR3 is CASSPRIKQGDEQFF. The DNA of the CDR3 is TGCGCCAGCAGCCCGAGGATCAAACAGGGCGATGAGCAGTTCTTC. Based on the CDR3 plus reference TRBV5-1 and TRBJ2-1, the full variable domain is KAGVTQTPRYLIKTRGQQVTLSCSPISGHRSVSWYQQTPGQGLQFLFEYFSETQRNKGNFPGRFSGRQFSNSRSEMNVSTLELGDSALYLCASSPRIKQGDEQFFGPGTRLTVL.

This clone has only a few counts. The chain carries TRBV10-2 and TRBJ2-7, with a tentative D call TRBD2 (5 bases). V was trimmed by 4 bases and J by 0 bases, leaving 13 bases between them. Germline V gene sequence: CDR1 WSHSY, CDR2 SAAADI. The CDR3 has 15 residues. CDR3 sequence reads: CASSVSGASSYEQYF. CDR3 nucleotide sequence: TGCGCCAGCAGTGTAAGCGGAGCCTCCTCCTACGAGCAGTACTTC.

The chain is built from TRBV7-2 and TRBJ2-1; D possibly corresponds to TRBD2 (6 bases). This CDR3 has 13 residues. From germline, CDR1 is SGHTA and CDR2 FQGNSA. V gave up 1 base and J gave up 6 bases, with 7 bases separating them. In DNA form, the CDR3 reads TGTGCCAGCAGCTTAGTACTAGCCAATGAGCAGTTCTTC. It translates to CASSLVLANEQFF.

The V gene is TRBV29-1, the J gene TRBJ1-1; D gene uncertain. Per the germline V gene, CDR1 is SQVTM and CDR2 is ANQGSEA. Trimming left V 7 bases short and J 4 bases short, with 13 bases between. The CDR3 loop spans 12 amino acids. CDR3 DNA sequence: TGCAGCGGTGGAGGGATGGGCACTGAAGCTTTCTTT. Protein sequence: CSGGGMGTEAFF.

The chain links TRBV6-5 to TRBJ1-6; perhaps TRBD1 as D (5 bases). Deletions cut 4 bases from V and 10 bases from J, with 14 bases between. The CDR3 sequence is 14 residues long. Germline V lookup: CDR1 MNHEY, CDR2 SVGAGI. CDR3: CASSSPGGGSPLHF. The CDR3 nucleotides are TGTGCCAGCAGTTCTCCCGGGGGTGGATCACCCCTCCACTTT.

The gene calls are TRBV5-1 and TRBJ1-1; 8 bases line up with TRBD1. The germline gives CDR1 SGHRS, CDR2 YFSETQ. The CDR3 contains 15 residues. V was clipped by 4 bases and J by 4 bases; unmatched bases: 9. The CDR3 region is CASSPEMTGATEAFF. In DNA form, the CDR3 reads TGCGCCAGCAGCCCGGAGATGACAGGGGCCACTGAAGCTTTCTTT.

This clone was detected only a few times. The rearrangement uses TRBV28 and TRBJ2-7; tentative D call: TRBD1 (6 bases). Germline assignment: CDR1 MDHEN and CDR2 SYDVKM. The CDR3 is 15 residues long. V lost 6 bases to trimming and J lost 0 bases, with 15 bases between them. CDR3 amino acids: CASSLKGVISYEQYF. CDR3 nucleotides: TGTGCCAGCAGCCTTAAGGGGGTAATCTCCTACGAGCAGTACTTC.

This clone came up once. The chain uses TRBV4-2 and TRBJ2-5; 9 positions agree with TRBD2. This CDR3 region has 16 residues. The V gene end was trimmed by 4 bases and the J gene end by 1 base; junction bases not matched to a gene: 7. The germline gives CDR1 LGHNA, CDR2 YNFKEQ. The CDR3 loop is CASSPRGGGVQETQYF. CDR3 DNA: TGTGCCAGCAGCCCGCGGGGCGGGGGGGTCCAAGAGACCCAGTACTTC.

The chain's CDR3 is CASSQVKGRNHGYTF. DNA of the CDR3: TGTGCCAGCAGCCAAGTTAAAGGGAGGAATCATGGCTACACCTTC. The V call is TRBV4-2, the J call TRBJ1-2; D remains unclear. The CDR3 spans 15 residues. V lost 1 base and J lost 6, with 15 bases in between. Germline CDR1 LGHNA, CDR2 YNFKEQ.

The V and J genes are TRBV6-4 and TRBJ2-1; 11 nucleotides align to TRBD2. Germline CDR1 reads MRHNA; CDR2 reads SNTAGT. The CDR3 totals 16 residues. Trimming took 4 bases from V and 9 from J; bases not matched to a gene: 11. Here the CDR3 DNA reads TGTGCCAGCAGTGGATCTAGCGGGGGGCCGGCAATTGAGCAGTTCTTC. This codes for CASSGSSGGPAIEQFF.

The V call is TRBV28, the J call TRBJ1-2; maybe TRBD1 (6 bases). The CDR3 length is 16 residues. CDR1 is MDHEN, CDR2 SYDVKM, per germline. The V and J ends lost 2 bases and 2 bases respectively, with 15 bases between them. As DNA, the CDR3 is TGTGCCAGCAGTTTACTCACGACAGGTCGAAACTATGGCTACACCTTC. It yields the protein CASSLLTTGRNYGYTF.

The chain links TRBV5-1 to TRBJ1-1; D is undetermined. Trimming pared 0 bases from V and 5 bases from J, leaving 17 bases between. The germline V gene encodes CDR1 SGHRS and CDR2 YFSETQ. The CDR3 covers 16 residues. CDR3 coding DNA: TGCGCCAGCAGCTTGGCCCGCGGGATAGAGGGAACTGAAGCTTTCTTT. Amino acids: CASSLARGIEGTEAFF. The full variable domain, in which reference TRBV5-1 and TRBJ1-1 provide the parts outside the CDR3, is KAGVTQTPRYLIKTRGQQVTLSCSPISGHRSVSWYQQTPGQGLQFLFEYFSETQRNKGNFPGRFSGRQFSNSRSEMNVSTLELGDSALYLCASSLARGIEGTEAFFGQGTRLTVV.

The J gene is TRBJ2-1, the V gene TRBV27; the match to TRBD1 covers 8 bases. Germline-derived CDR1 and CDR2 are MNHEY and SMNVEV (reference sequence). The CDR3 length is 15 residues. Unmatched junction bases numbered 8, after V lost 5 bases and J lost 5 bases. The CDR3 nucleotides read TGTGCCAGCAGTCGAGGACAGGGTTTTAACAATGAGCAGTTCTTC. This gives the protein CASSRGQGFNNEQFF.

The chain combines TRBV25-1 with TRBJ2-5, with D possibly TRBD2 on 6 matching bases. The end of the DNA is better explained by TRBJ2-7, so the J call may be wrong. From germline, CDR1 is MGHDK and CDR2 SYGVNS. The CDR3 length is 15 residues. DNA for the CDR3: TGTGCCAGTTCCCACCGGGACTCTGTAACCTACGAGCAGTACTTC. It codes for CASSHRDSVTYEQYF.

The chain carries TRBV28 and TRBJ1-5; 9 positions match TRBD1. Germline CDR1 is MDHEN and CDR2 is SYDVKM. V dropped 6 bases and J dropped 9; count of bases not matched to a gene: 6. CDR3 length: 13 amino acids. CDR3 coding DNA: TGTGCCAGCAGACAGGGGGCGAGCGGGCCCCAGCATTTT. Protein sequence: CASRQGASGPQHF.

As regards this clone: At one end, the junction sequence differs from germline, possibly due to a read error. Here the CDR3 DNA reads TGTGCCAGCTCACCACCGTCGACTACTAGCGATCAGCCCCAGCATTTT. Amino acids: CASSPPSTTSDQPQHF. The chain carries TRBV18 and TRBJ1-5; D ambiguous. The CDR3 loop spans 16 amino acids. CDR1 and CDR2 from the germline V gene are KGHSH and LQKENI.